The 20 T cell receptor beta chains reported below all come from one sample, sequenced in a study of blood T cell repertoires in COVID-19. The repertoire was sequenced with immunoSEQ multiplex PCR; TCRdb's copy has only in-frame clones and lacks some. Here the sample spans some 230,000 clones, about four fifths being singletons. Material: PBMCs or T cells enriched from blood (not recorded which). These receptors all come from a woman aged 40 to 50 with acute COVID-19.

This chain uses TRBV6-2 or TRBV6-3 with TRBJ1-2, with 7 positions matching TRBD1. This CDR3 is built from 16 residues. Trimming removed 0 bases from V and 1 base from J; junction bases left unmatched: 5. The germline CDR1 and CDR2 sequences are MNHEY and SVGEGT. The CDR3 is CASSYSPDRLNYGYTF. The CDR3 bases are TGTGCCAGCAGTTACTCCCCGGACAGGCTTAACTATGGCTACACCTTC.

The V call is TRBV3-1 (or the pseudogene TRBV3-2), the J call TRBJ2-7; 8 bases are shared with TRBD2. This CDR3 is 14 amino acids long. Germline CDR1 LGHDT, CDR2 YNNKEL (reference sequence). Trimming cost V 2 bases and J 6 bases; bases outside gene matches: 6. This CDR3 reads CASSQNSGGSEQYF. The CDR3 nucleotides read TGTGCCAGCAGCCAAAACAGCGGGGGCTCCGAGCAGTACTTC.

This chain's CDR3 is CASSLAGGPQNEQFF. CDR3 coding DNA: TGTGCCAGCAGTCTAGCGGGGGGGCCCCAAAATGAGCAGTTCTTC. This chain joins TRBV6-5 and TRBJ2-1; 12 bases line up with TRBD2. J lost 7 bases, V lost 5 bases, and 6 bases had no gene match. Germline V gives CDR1 MNHEY, CDR2 SVGAGI. The CDR3 is made up of 15 amino acids.

CDR3 DNA sequence: TGTGCCAGCAGTGAACAGGGTACTGAAGCTTTCTTT. Translated, it gives CASSEQGTEAFF. V is TRBV6-1 and J is TRBJ1-1; D is possibly TRBD1 (5 bases). Trimming removed 2 bases at V and 5 bases at J, with 6 bases between. The CDR3 contains 12 residues. Germline loops: CDR1 MNHNS, CDR2 SASEGT.

This clone came up many times. The gene calls are TRBV6-5 and TRBJ2-7; TRBD2 agrees at 10 bases. Germline V lookup: CDR1 MNHEY, CDR2 SVGAGI. Trimming at V came to 6 bases and at J to 2 bases, leaving 7 bases not matched to a gene. CDR3 length: 15 amino acids. CDR3 amino acids: CASRISSGGPYEQYF. CDR3 nucleotides: TGTGCCAGCAGGATTTCTAGCGGGGGTCCCTACGAGCAGTACTTC.

The sample holds a few counts of this clone. V gene TRBV7-8 combines with J gene TRBJ1-1; no definite D call. CDR1 and CDR2 from the germline V gene are SGHVS and FQNEAQ. CDR3 length: 14 amino acids. Deletions cut 1 base from V and 4 bases from J, with 10 bases between. CDR3 bases: TGTGCCAGCAGCTTAGGGTTAAGCGGCACTGAAGCTTTCTTT. Amino acids: CASSLGLSGTEAFF.

The rearrangement links TRBV3-1 (or the pseudogene TRBV3-2) to TRBJ2-1, with a weak D call TRBD2 (5 bases). This CDR3 comprises 12 residues. The germline CDR1 and CDR2 sequences are LGHDT and YNNKEL (reference sequence). The germline V and J ends were trimmed by 8 bases and 7 bases, with 12 bases remaining between them. The CDR3 region has the DNA TGTGCCAGCCGAGCTCCGGGGAATGAGCAGTTCTTC. Its translation is CASRAPGNEQFF.

The chain couples TRBV11-3 to TRBJ2-7; unclear D gene. Germline V gene data show CDR1 as SGHNT and CDR2 as YENEEA. With 0 bases removed from V and 1 base from J, the gap between germline ends came to 4 bases. CDR3 length equals 13 residues. The CDR3 region has the DNA TGTGCCAGCAGCTTAGATCGGTCCTACGAGCAGTACTTC. The encoded protein is CASSLDRSYEQYF.

This sequence joins TRBV4-2 and TRBJ2-3; TRBD2 aligns across 8 bases. The CDR3 loop spans 16 amino acids. Unmatched junction bases numbered 10, after V lost 3 bases and J lost 5 bases. Germline V gene sequence: CDR1 LGHNA, CDR2 YNFKEQ. CDR3 loop: CASSQDPLAVGDTQYF. Here the CDR3 DNA reads TGTGCCAGCAGCCAGGACCCACTAGCGGTAGGAGATACGCAGTATTTT.

The CDR3 DNA reads as TGTGCCAGCTCACCACCGGGCTGGGTTCAGGAGACCCAGTACTTC. Protein: CASSPPGWVQETQYF. The rearrangement links TRBV18 to TRBJ2-5; no firm D call. Between the trimmed V and J ends, which lost 0 bases and 5 bases, there was a span of 13 bases. From germline, CDR1 is KGHSH and CDR2 LQKENI. The CDR3 runs 15 residues.

This chain connects TRBV30 to TRBJ2-7, with 12 nucleotides matching TRBD2. In germline, CDR1 is GTSNPN, CDR2 SVGIG (reference sequence). Germline trimming cut 5 bases from V and 0 bases from J; bases unmatched to any gene: 14. This CDR3 has 18 residues. CDR3 nucleotide sequence: TGTGCCTGGGGGGTCCCGAGACTAGCGGGGGCCAGCTCCTACGAGCAGTACTTC. As protein: CAWGVPRLAGASSYEQYF.

The chain links TRBV6-5 to TRBJ2-7; the match to TRBD2 covers 11 bases. Germline V gene lookup returns CDR1 MNHEY and CDR2 SVGAGI. J lost 4 bases, V lost 7 bases, and 3 bases had no gene match. The CDR3 has 13 residues. The CDR3 nucleotides are TGTGCCAGCAATAGCGGGAGGGCGTACGAGCAGTACTTC. Protein product: CASNSGRAYEQYF.

This sequence joins TRBV21-1 and TRBJ1-4. TRBV21-1 is shown as a pseudogene. The CDR3 extends over 16 amino acids. The CDR3 sequence: CASSKGESSHGEKLFF. The DNA for the CDR3 is TGTGCCAGCAGCAAAGGAGAGTCGAGTCATGGTGAAAAACTGTTTTTT.

V usage is TRBV19 and J usage is TRBJ2-3; 9 nucleotides match TRBD2. This CDR3 contains 15 residues. V lost 4 bases to trimming and J lost 1 base; unmatched junction nucleotides: 3. Germline CDR1 LNHDA, CDR2 SQIVND (reference sequence). CDR3 in DNA: TGTGCCAGTAGTACCCGGACTAGCGGCACAGATACGCAGTATTTT. This codes for CASSTRTSGTDTQYF.

The V call is TRBV18, the J call TRBJ2-7, with D hard to call. The V gene lost 6 bases and the J gene lost 1 base, with 10 bases spanning the gap. The germline V gene encodes CDR1 KGHSH and CDR2 LQKENI. CDR3 length: 13 residues. The CDR3 loop is CASSLGPSYEQYF. As DNA, the CDR3 is TGTGCCAGCTCCCTGGGCCCATCCTACGAGCAGTACTTC.

This clone turned up a few times. This chain joins TRBV10-3 and TRBJ2-5; D is possibly TRBD1 (5 bases). V shed 11 bases and J shed 5 bases, with 15 bases lying between them. CDR3 size: 12 residues. Per germline, CDR1 ENHRY and CDR2 SYGVKD. CDR3 in amino acids: CASSSGLETQYF. The CDR3 coding sequence is TGTGCCTCGAGCTCAGGGTTGGAGACCCAGTACTTC.

This chain connects TRBV16 to TRBJ2-7; 8 bases map to TRBD2. Trimming at V came to 4 bases and at J to 9 bases, leaving 20 bases not matched to a gene. The CDR3 covers 17 residues. Per germline, CDR1 KGHSY and CDR2 FQNENV. CDR3: CASSPPSGGDSPRGQYF. In DNA form, the CDR3 reads TGTGCCAGCAGCCCGCCGAGCGGGGGAGACTCGCCAAGAGGGCAGTACTTC.

The chain uses TRBV10-3 and TRBJ2-1, with 9 bases that match TRBD2. The CDR3 contains 14 residues. The J segment lost 2 bases and the V segment lost 10 bases, leaving 6 bases of the junction unmatched. Germline loops: CDR1 ENHRY, CDR2 SYGVKD. The CDR3 spells CASGRGGAYNEQFF. The CDR3 DNA follows: TGTGCCAGCGGGCGCGGGGGGGCCTACAATGAGCAGTTCTTC.

The V gene is TRBV2, the J gene TRBJ1-1; 9 nucleotides align to TRBD1. The germline V gene has CDR1 SNHLY and CDR2 FYNNEI. Losses at the gene ends were 6 bases for V and 1 base for J; bases not matched to a gene: 6. This CDR3 has 15 amino acids. The CDR3 nucleotides read TGTGCCAGCAGGGGACAGGGTACCTCGAACACTGAAGCTTTCTTT. It encodes CASRGQGTSNTEAFF.

The chain is built from TRBV4-2 and TRBJ1-5; 7 bases map to TRBD1. This CDR3 has 16 amino acids. V shed 0 bases, J shed 2 bases, and the junction held 4 bases outside the gene matches. Per the germline V gene, CDR1 is LGHNA and CDR2 is YNFKEQ. CDR3 DNA: TGTGCCAGCAGCCAAGACCCGGGGACAGGCAATCAGCCCCAGCATTTT. Encoded protein: CASSQDPGTGNQPQHF.